Following are 30 T cell receptor beta chains from one sample sequenced in a study of B cell selection in AIRE deficiency. Regulatory T cells were sorted as CD4+CD25hiCD127low/negative. Some clones are missing from TCRdb's copy, which holds only in-frame ones; the method was immunoSEQ multiplex PCR. Counted here are roughly 4,900 clones, about 89% occurring once; the ten biggest clones make up less than 3.5%. The sample consisted of Tregs sorted from PBMCs. Source of these receptors: a human donor with AIRE deficiency.

With regard to this clone: An end of the junction differs from the germline gene, which may be a read error. V and J are TRBV14 and TRBJ2-7; 7 bases line up with TRBD1. The CDR3 sequence is 11 residues long. Germline V gene data show CDR1 as SGHDN and CDR2 as FVKESK. The DNA of the CDR3 is TGTGCCAGCAGCTTTCGACAGGGCCCCGACTTC. This translates into CASSFRQGPDF. Full variable domain (rest looked up from reference TRBV14 and TRBJ2-7): EAGVTQFPSHSVIEKGQTVTLRCDPISGHDNLYWYRRVMGKEIKFLLHFVKESKQDESGMPNNRFLAERTGGTYSTLKVQPAELEDSGVYFCASSFRQGPDFGPGTRLTVT.

The chain links TRBV5-6 to TRBJ2-1; D gene unclear. The V end was cut by 0 bases, the J end by 0 bases, with 7 bases between. The CDR3 has 15 amino acids. Germline CDR1 reads SGHDT; CDR2 reads YYEEEE. The CDR3 sequence is CASSLGRSSYNEQFF. The CDR3 DNA sequence: TGTGCCAGCAGCTTGGGGAGAAGCTCCTACAATGAGCAGTTCTTC.

The chain links TRBV18 to TRBJ2-1; 11 nucleotides align to TRBD2. Germline loops: CDR1 KGHSH, CDR2 LQKENI. V lost 0 bases and J lost 10; bases outside the gene matches: 8. This CDR3 has 16 amino acids. The CDR3 reads CASSPPSRLAGREQFF. The CDR3 DNA reads TGTGCCAGCTCACCACCCTCGAGACTAGCGGGGCGCGAGCAGTTCTTC.

As regards this clone: Sequence at one end of the junction differs from germline and may be a read error. The chain carries TRBV7-3 and TRBJ1-2, with TRBD1 identical over 8 bases. Per germline, CDR1 SGHTA and CDR2 FQGTGA. This CDR3 is built from 15 residues. The CDR3 loop is CASSQGGTGHYGYTF. CDR3 nucleotides: TGCGCCAGCAGCCAAGGAGGGACAGGTCACTATGGCTACACCTTC.

The sample holds one count of this clone. The rearrangement links TRBV7-2 to TRBJ2-1, with D possibly matching TRBD2 (7 bases). Trimming pared 3 bases from V and 2 bases from J, leaving 11 bases between. Germline V gene lookup returns CDR1 SGHTA and CDR2 FQGNSA. The CDR3 consists of 15 residues. The CDR3 is CASSLDGGPYNEQFF. Written as DNA, the CDR3 is TGTGCCAGCAGCTTGGACGGGGGGCCCTACAATGAGCAGTTCTTC.

The rearrangement uses TRBV5-1 and TRBJ1-2, with 7 bases fitting TRBD1. Germline V gene lookup returns CDR1 SGHRS and CDR2 YFSETQ. V was clipped by 0 bases and J by 6 bases; unmatched bases: 11. This CDR3 comprises 16 residues. Here the CDR3 DNA reads TGCGCCAGCAGCTTGGAGGGTAGAGGGACAGAGAATGGCTACACCTTC. The encoded protein is CASSLEGRGTENGYTF.

The V and J genes are TRBV7-6 and TRBJ1-3; D not certain. CDR3 length: 13 residues. V lost 5 bases to trimming and J lost 6 bases, with 11 bases between them. The germline V gene encodes CDR1 SGHVS and CDR2 FNYEAQ. In DNA form, the CDR3 reads TGTGCCAGCAGCCCCGGAGGTGAAAACACCATATATTTT. As protein: CASSPGGENTIYF.

The chain joins TRBV7-2 to TRBJ2-7; D not certain. Germline CDR1 is SGHTA and CDR2 is FQGNSA. The V and J ends lost 2 bases and 4 bases respectively, with 12 bases between them. The CDR3 runs 14 residues. CDR3: CASSLSPRSYEQYF. CDR3 in DNA: TGTGCCAGCAGCTTAAGTCCGAGGAGTTACGAGCAGTACTTC. Full variable domain (missing parts from reference TRBV7-2 and TRBJ2-7): GAGVSQSPSNKVTEKGKDVELRCDPISGHTALYWYRQSLGQGLEFLIYFQGNSAPDKSGLPSDRFSAERTGGSVSTLTIQRTQQEDSAVYLCASSLSPRSYEQYFGPGTRLTVT.

The CDR3 is CASSMGRRGPNQPQHF. DNA of the CDR3: TGTGCCAGTAGTATGGGAAGGCGGGGCCCCAATCAGCCCCAGCATTTT. The chain joins TRBV19 to TRBJ1-5; a possible D gene is TRBD1 (5 bases). This CDR3 region has 16 residues. V was shortened by 3 bases and J by 3 bases, with 15 bases between the two germline ends. CDR1 is LNHDA and CDR2 is SQIVND in the germline V gene (reference sequence).

The CDR3 region is CASSFGTRETQYF. CDR3 bases: TGTGCCAGCAGCTTCGGGACTAGAGAGACCCAGTACTTC. The chain uses TRBV7-2 and TRBJ2-5; 8 bases align to TRBD2. Germline V gene sequence: CDR1 SGHTA, CDR2 FQGNSA. V shed 3 bases and J 4 bases; nucleotides not matched to a gene: 1. This CDR3 is 13 amino acids long.

The sample holds a few counts of this clone. The chain links TRBV11-3 to TRBJ2-7, with no clear D. CDR3 length: 18 amino acids. V gave up 1 base and J gave up 1 base, with 20 bases separating them. Germline V CDR1 and CDR2: SGHNT, YENEEA. The DNA of the CDR3 is TGTGCCAGCAGCTTAGCCCCCCCTGAGGCACTTTCATCCTACGAGCAGTACTTC. Amino acid sequence: CASSLAPPEALSSYEQYF.

The CDR3 DNA sequence: TGTGCCAGCAGCCCAAGACTAGCGGGAGGGTCCGAGCAGTACTTC. It yields the protein CASSPRLAGGSEQYF. The chain uses TRBV7-2 and TRBJ2-7; 14 bases agree with TRBD2. The CDR3 is made up of 15 amino acids. Trimming cost V 5 bases and J 6 bases; bases outside gene matches: 6. The germline V gene encodes CDR1 SGHTA and CDR2 FQGNSA. Based on the CDR3 plus reference TRBV7-2 and TRBJ2-7, the full variable domain is GAGVSQSPSNKVTEKGKDVELRCDPISGHTALYWYRQSLGQGLEFLIYFQGNSAPDKSGLPSDRFSAERTGGSVSTLTIQRTQQEDSAVYLCASSPRLAGGSEQYFGPGTRLTVT.

The chain combines TRBV19 with TRBJ2-2; no reliable D call. CDR1 is LNHDA, CDR2 SQIVND, per germline (reference sequence). The CDR3 runs 11 residues. Trimming took off 7 bases at V and 6 bases at J, with 6 bases between the two ends. Written as DNA, the CDR3 is TGTGCCAGTAATACAGCCGGGGAGCTGTTTTTT. Protein: CASNTAGELFF. The complete variable domain, with remaining parts taken from reference TRBV19 and TRBJ2-2, reads DGGITQSPKYLFRKEGQNVTLSCEQNLNHDAMYWYRQDPGQGLRLIYYSQIVNDFQKGDIAEGYSVSREKKESFPLTVTSAQKNPTAFYLCASNTAGELFFGEGSRLTVL.

This chain joins TRBV5-1 and TRBJ2-7; perhaps TRBD2 as D (6 bases). Germline V gene lookup returns CDR1 SGHRS and CDR2 YFSETQ. Between the trimmed V and J ends, which lost 1 base and 2 bases, there was a span of 19 bases. This CDR3 is 17 amino acids long. In nucleotides, the CDR3 is TGCGCCAGCAGCTTGCGCGGGAACTTTCTCTTCCCCTACGAGCAGTACTTC. This translates into CASSLRGNFLFPYEQYF.

The chain uses TRBV6-9 and TRBJ1-2; tentatively, D is TRBD1 (6 bases). Germline V gene data show CDR1 as MNHGY and CDR2 as SVAAGI. Deletions cut 7 bases from V and 8 bases from J, with 14 bases between. This CDR3 contains 12 residues. Written as DNA, the CDR3 is TGTGCCAGCACCCTAGGGGGGAGAGGCTACACCTTC. It yields the protein CASTLGGRGYTF.

V and J are TRBV11-3 and TRBJ1-3; D is ambiguous. Germline V gene lookup returns CDR1 SGHNT and CDR2 YENEEA. V was trimmed by 4 bases and J by 9 bases, leaving 13 bases between them. The CDR3 contains 13 residues. The DNA of the CDR3 is TGTGCCAGCAGCTACCGCGCCATGGGCACCATATATTTT. It translates to CASSYRAMGTIYF.

This chain joins TRBV14 and TRBJ2-1; 9 nucleotides align to TRBD2. Trimming took 1 base from V and 5 from J; bases not matched to a gene: 3. Per the germline V gene, CDR1 is SGHDN and CDR2 is FVKESK. The CDR3 contains 15 residues. CDR3 coding DNA: TGTGCCAGCAGCCAAGGGCTAGCGGGGAACAATGAGCAGTTCTTC. Amino acid sequence: CASSQGLAGNNEQFF.

This clone has a handful of counts. V usage is TRBV6-1 and J usage is TRBJ1-5, with D unclear. Germline values: CDR1 MNHNS, CDR2 SASEGT. This CDR3 region has 13 residues. V lost 0 bases and J lost 4, with 4 bases in between. For the CDR3, the DNA is TGTGCCAGCAGTGAAGCCCAAAATCAGCCCCAGCATTTT. As protein: CASSEAQNQPQHF.

With respect to this clone: Other DNA variants within this sample encode the same CDR3. The genes are TRBV28 and TRBJ2-7, with 10 bases matching TRBD2. V was clipped by 7 bases and J by 3 bases; unmatched bases: 3. Germline loops: CDR1 MDHEN, CDR2 SYDVKM. CDR3 length equals 13 residues. CDR3 in amino acids: CASTSGRFYEQYF. CDR3 DNA sequence: TGTGCCAGCACTAGCGGGAGATTCTACGAGCAGTACTTC.

This chain links TRBV6-6 with TRBJ2-2, with 7 bases aligning to TRBD2. V lost 6 bases and J lost 4; bases outside the gene matches: 11. The CDR3 is made up of 16 amino acids. Per germline, CDR1 MNHNY and CDR2 SVGAGI (reference sequence). In DNA form, the CDR3 reads TGTGCCAGCAGGTTGGGAGGGCCAACGGGCACCGGGGAGCTGTTTTTT. The encoded protein is CASRLGGPTGTGELFF.

V gene TRBV11-2 combines with J gene TRBJ2-5, with 7 bases fitting TRBD2. This CDR3 is built from 15 residues. The junction had 12 bases not matched to a gene; V was cut back by 7 bases and J by 4 bases. Germline-derived CDR1 and CDR2 are SGHAT and FQNNGV. CDR3 amino acids: CASTDRGGGIETQYF. CDR3 nucleotides: TGTGCCAGCACCGATCGGGGCGGGGGAATAGAGACCCAGTACTTC.

In this sample, this clone turned up a few times. The chain is built from TRBV9 and TRBJ2-3; 8 bases are shared with TRBD2. Germline loops: CDR1 SGDLS, CDR2 YYNGEE. The trim removed 0 bases at V and 0 bases at J, leaving 12 bases unmatched. The CDR3 is 19 residues long. The chain's CDR3 is CASSVAGSPSGGSTDTQYF. The CDR3 DNA is TGTGCCAGCAGCGTAGCGGGCTCACCGTCGGGAGGGAGCACAGATACGCAGTATTTT.

The chain recombines TRBV4-2 with TRBJ2-2, with unresolved D. V lost 0 bases and J 0 bases, leaving 8 bases between the germline ends. Germline values: CDR1 LGHNA, CDR2 YNFKEQ. The CDR3 covers 16 residues. CDR3 loop: CASSQEGPANTGELFF. The CDR3 DNA reads TGTGCCAGCAGCCAAGAAGGCCCGGCGAACACCGGGGAGCTGTTTTTT.

This chain links TRBV7-2 with TRBJ1-6; maybe TRBD1 (5 bases). This CDR3 is 20 amino acids long. Deletions cut 0 bases from V and 0 bases from J, with 18 bases between. CDR1 and CDR2 (germline): SGHTA, FQGNSA. DNA for the CDR3: TGTGCCAGCAGCTTAGCGTCAGGAAACAGGCCCAGCTCCTATAATTCACCCCTCCACTTT. It is translated as CASSLASGNRPSSYNSPLHF.

V is TRBV27 and J is TRBJ1-2; tentatively, D is TRBD1 (5 bases). Deletions cut 4 bases from V and 4 bases from J, with 13 bases between. Germline CDR1 and CDR2: MNHEY and SMNVEV (reference sequence). This CDR3 has 14 residues. The CDR3 loop reads CASSSNRFIYGYTF. The CDR3 nucleotides read TGTGCCAGCAGTTCCAACAGGTTTATCTATGGCTACACCTTC.

The V gene is TRBV7-3, the J gene TRBJ2-2; a weak D match, TRBD2 (5 bases). The CDR3 runs 15 residues. Germline lookup yields CDR1 SGHTA and CDR2 FQGTGA. V lost 5 bases and J lost 1, with 11 bases in between. The CDR3 loop reads CASSPYRGNTGELFF. The CDR3 coding sequence is TGTGCCAGCAGCCCCTACCGGGGGAACACCGGGGAGCTGTTTTTT.

The chain recombines TRBV29-1 with TRBJ2-7, with 7 nucleotides matching TRBD1. Germline V gene data show CDR1 as SQVTM and CDR2 as ANQGSEA. The trim removed 4 bases at V and 3 bases at J, leaving 3 bases unmatched. This CDR3 contains 12 residues. CDR3 in amino acids: CSVGGQNYEQYF. CDR3 nucleotides: TGCAGCGTTGGGGGACAGAACTACGAGCAGTACTTC.

The chain carries TRBV29-1 and TRBJ1-2, with D possibly being TRBD1 (5 bases). V was cut by 4 bases and J by 2 bases, with 5 bases left in between. Germline V gene data show CDR1 as SQVTM and CDR2 as ANQGSEA. The CDR3 is 11 amino acids. CDR3 sequence (DNA): TGCAGCGTTGGGGACAACTATGGCTACACCTTC. Amino acids: CSVGDNYGYTF.

The chain has TRBV6-1 and TRBJ1-1; TRBD1 matches at 8 bases. This CDR3 has 16 amino acids. Germline-derived CDR1 and CDR2 are MNHNS and SASEGT. J was trimmed by 0 bases and V by 2 bases; bases with no gene match: 5. The CDR3 is CASSEPRTGMNTEAFF. CDR3 nucleotide sequence: TGTGCCAGCAGTGAACCCAGGACAGGGATGAACACTGAAGCTTTCTTT.

This chain uses TRBV6-6 with TRBJ2-7; D remains unclear. Trimming stripped 1 base from V and 6 bases from J, with 4 bases between. The CDR3 is 11 amino acids. CDR1 and CDR2 (germline): MNHNY, SVGAGI (reference sequence). The CDR3 sequence: CASSYWGEQYF. CDR3 in DNA: TGTGCCAGCAGTTACTGGGGCGAGCAGTACTTC.